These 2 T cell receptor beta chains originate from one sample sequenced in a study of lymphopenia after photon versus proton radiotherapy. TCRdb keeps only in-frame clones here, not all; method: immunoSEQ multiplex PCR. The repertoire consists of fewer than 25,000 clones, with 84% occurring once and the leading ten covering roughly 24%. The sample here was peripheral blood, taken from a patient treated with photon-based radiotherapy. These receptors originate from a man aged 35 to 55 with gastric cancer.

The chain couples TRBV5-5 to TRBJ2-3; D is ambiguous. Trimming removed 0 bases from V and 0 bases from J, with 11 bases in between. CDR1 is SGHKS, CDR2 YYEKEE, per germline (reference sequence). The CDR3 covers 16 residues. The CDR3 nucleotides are TGTGCCAGCAGCTTGGCAACAGTCTCTAGCACAGATACGCAGTATTTT. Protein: CASSLATVSSTDTQYF. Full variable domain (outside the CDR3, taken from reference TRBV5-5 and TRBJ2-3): DAGVTQSPTHLIKTRGQQVTLRCSPISGHKSVSWYQQVLGQGPQFIFQYYEKEERGRGNFPDRFSARQFPNYSSELNVNALLLGDSALYLCASSLATVSSTDTQYFGPGTRLTVL.

The chain's CDR3 is CASFGMGQGSYEQYF. CDR3 bases: TGTGCCAGCTTCGGTATGGGACAGGGTTCCTACGAGCAGTACTTC. V is TRBV6-5 and J is TRBJ2-7; 9 bases fit TRBD1. Germline values: CDR1 MNHEY, CDR2 SVGAGI. The CDR3 spans 15 residues. The V segment lost 8 bases and the J segment 1 base; nucleotides outside the gene matches: 9.